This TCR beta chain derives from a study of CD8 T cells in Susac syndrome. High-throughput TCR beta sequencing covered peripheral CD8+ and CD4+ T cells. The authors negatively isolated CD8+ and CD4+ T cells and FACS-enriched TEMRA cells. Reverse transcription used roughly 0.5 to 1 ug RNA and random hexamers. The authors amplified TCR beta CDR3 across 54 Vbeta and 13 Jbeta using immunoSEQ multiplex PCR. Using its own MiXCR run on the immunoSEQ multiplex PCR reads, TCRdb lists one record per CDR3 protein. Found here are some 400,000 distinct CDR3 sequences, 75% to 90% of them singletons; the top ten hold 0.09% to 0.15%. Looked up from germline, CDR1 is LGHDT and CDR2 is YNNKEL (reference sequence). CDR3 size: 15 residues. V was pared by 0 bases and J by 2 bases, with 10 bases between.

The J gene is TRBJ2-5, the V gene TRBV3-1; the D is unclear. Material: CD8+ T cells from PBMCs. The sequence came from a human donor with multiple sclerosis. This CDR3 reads CASSQDGALQETQYF. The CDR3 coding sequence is TGTGCCAGCAGCCAAGACGGCGCCTTACAAGAGACCCAGTACTTC.